This TCR beta chain was captured in a study of shared clonotypes between healthy human individuals. Study-wide points: Shared across four donors were roughly 4.8% of the naive CD4 clonotypes.

This table comes from immunoSEQ multiplex PCR, and its TCRdb copy is limited to in-frame clones, with some not included. The repertoire has 2 million to 2.5 million clones, approximately 93% of them found once; the top ten carry under 0.45%. The germline CDR1 and CDR2 sequences are WSHSY and SAAADI. V gave up 6 bases and J gave up 7 bases; unmatched junction bases: 15. This CDR3 is built from 16 residues. On this clone itself: No antigen is known for it.

Sequencing was performed on naive CD4+ T cells from PBMCs. Stated subset: CD45RA+ positively selected. This chain uses TRBV10-2 with TRBJ1-5; 7 positions match TRBD1. The origin of this receptor is a young man in good health. Some clones in this sample may be carry-over from other donors' samples. The CDR3 region has the DNA TGCGCCAGCAGAGGGACAGAGCTACCGGCAAACCAGCCCCAGCATTTT. It translates to CASRGTELPANQPQHF.